The 22 T cell receptor beta chains below all came from one sample that was sequenced in a study of patients and donors after allogeneic stem cell transplantation. TCRdb re-called the RT-PCR reads with MiXCR, one entry per CDR3 protein. The sample consists of more than 150,000 distinct CDR3 sequences, around 41% of them appearing once. Sequencing was done on a sample of blood, either unsorted or a sorted T cell fraction (not recorded which). These receptors were obtained from a human donor who was either an allogeneic HSCT recipient or a stem cell or donor lymphocyte infusion donor (not recorded which). It is not recorded whose cells these are; they may come from a transplant donor.

The chain employs TRBV4-3 and TRBJ2-5, with D perhaps matching TRBD2 (6 bases). Germline assignment: CDR1 LGHNA and CDR2 YSLEER. Trimming took 4 bases from V and 2 from J, leaving 14 bases between them. This CDR3 is built from 15 residues. CDR3 sequence reads: CASSPVAGKQETQYF. The CDR3 bases are TGCGCCAGCAGCCCCGTTGCGGGAAAGCAAGAGACCCAGTACTTC.

With regard to this clonotype: At one end the junction does not follow the germline gene, possibly because of a read error. The chain has TRBV27 and TRBJ1-1, with 7 nucleotides matching TRBD1. CDR1 and CDR2 (germline): MNHEY, SMNVEV (reference sequence). The CDR3 has 16 residues. The CDR3 DNA reads as TGTGCCAGAAGTTCAGTCCTCACAGGGGTCGAGGCTGAAGCTTTCTTT. Amino acids: CARSSVLTGVEAEAFF.

The CDR3 spells CATSDLNFPRVSNQPQHF. The DNA of the CDR3 is TGTGCCACCAGTGATTTAAACTTCCCCAGGGTTAGCAATCAGCCCCAGCATTTT. The genes are TRBV24-1 and TRBJ1-5, with TRBD1 as a possible D gene (5 bases). Trimming left V 1 base short and J 0 bases short, with 15 bases between. The CDR3 consists of 18 residues. From germline, CDR1 is KGHDR and CDR2 SFDVKD.

Only a few counts were recorded for this clonotype. The chain joins TRBV18 to TRBJ1-1; D remains unclear. The CDR3 runs to 17 residues. Trimming took off 2 bases at V and 1 base at J, with 17 bases between the two ends. Germline-derived CDR1 and CDR2 are KGHSH and LQKENI. CDR3 amino acids: CASSPNGRWSGNTEAFF. DNA for the CDR3: TGTGCCAGCTCACCAAACGGCAGGTGGAGCGGGAACACTGAAGCTTTCTTT.

This chain uses TRBV7-9 with TRBJ1-5; 12 nucleotides match TRBD1. In germline, CDR1 is SEHNR, CDR2 FQNEAQ (reference sequence). V shed 3 bases and J 6 bases; nucleotides not matched to a gene: 3. The CDR3 is 15 amino acids. This chain's CDR3 is CASSLGQGARQPQHF. The CDR3 region has the DNA TGTGCCAGCAGCTTGGGACAGGGGGCGCGTCAGCCCCAGCATTTT.

The chain combines TRBV5-1 with TRBJ1-1; D uncertain. The CDR3 spans 14 residues. Germline V lookup: CDR1 SGHRS, CDR2 YFSETQ. Trimming took 4 bases from V and 0 from J, leaving 10 bases between them. The CDR3 DNA follows: TGCGCCAGCAGCCGTGTGACCATGAACACTGAAGCTTTCTTT. Its translation: CASSRVTMNTEAFF.

V is TRBV29-1 and J is TRBJ1-1, with D possibly being TRBD1 (5 bases). The length of the CDR3 is 15 residues. Germline V gene lookup returns CDR1 SQVTM and CDR2 ANQGSEA. The V gene lost 0 bases and the J gene lost 1 base, with 12 bases spanning the gap. In DNA, the CDR3 is TGCAGCGTTGAAGAGTGGGCAGGGCCGAACACTGAAGCTTTCTTT. Its translation is CSVEEWAGPNTEAFF.

The chain combines TRBV19 with TRBJ2-7, with a weak D call TRBD2 (5 bases). CDR1 and CDR2 (germline): LNHDA, SQIVND (reference sequence). Trimming shortened V by 10 bases and J by 3 bases, and 31 bases separated the two germline ends. This CDR3 region has 18 residues. The CDR3 nucleotides read TGTGCCACCTCAGCTGGCCAGAAGGTGTACTGGGAGAGCTACGAGCAGTACTTC. Amino acids: CATSAGQKVYWESYEQYF.

The chain is built from TRBV12-3 or TRBV12-4 and TRBJ2-3; tentative D call: TRBD2 (5 bases). Trimming shortened V by 5 bases and J by 1 base, and 13 bases separated the two germline ends. CDR3 size: 15 residues. CDR3 sequence (DNA): TGTGCCAGCAGTCCTCTAGCAATCCGCACAGATACGCAGTATTTT. It specifies CASSPLAIRTDTQYF.

The chain uses TRBV30 and TRBJ2-1; 8 bases agree with TRBD1. Germline assignment: CDR1 GTSNPN and CDR2 SVGIG (reference sequence). The CDR3 contains 15 residues. Trimming at V came to 0 bases and at J to 8 bases, leaving 9 bases not matched to a gene. CDR3 amino acids: CAWSVQDRDGDEQFF. The CDR3 DNA is TGTGCCTGGAGTGTTCAGGACAGGGATGGGGATGAGCAGTTCTTC.

This rearrangement joins TRBV7-3 to TRBJ1-1; possible D gene TRBD1, 5 bases. Trimming shortened V by 6 bases and J by 4 bases, and 15 bases separated the two germline ends. The germline gives CDR1 SGHTA, CDR2 FQGTGA. This CDR3 has 14 amino acids. CDR3 bases: TGTGCCAGCAGTAACGTCGCCGGGGCCACTGAAGCTTTCTTT. This encodes CASSNVAGATEAFF.

This clonotype was detected only a few times. The V and J genes are TRBV9 and TRBJ1-1; D is possibly TRBD1 (6 bases). V was shortened by 4 bases and J by 3 bases, with 13 bases between the two germline ends. The germline CDR1 and CDR2 sequences are SGDLS and YYNGEE. CDR3 length equals 14 residues. The CDR3 is CASSPSDRYTEAFF. The CDR3 DNA is TGTGCCAGCAGCCCTTCGGACAGATACACTGAAGCTTTCTTT.

This clonotype was counted between two and nine times. The J gene is TRBJ2-1, the V gene TRBV12-3 or TRBV12-4; no firm D call. This CDR3 contains 10 residues. V shed 7 bases and J shed 10 bases, with 8 bases lying between them. This CDR3 is CASTPEEQFF. In nucleotides, the CDR3 is TGTGCCAGCACTCCAGAGGAGCAGTTCTTC.

This chain joins TRBV6-5 and TRBJ2-1; D is unclear. CDR3 length: 12 residues. Germline V CDR1 and CDR2: MNHEY, SVGAGI. V was trimmed by 2 bases and J by 5 bases, leaving 4 bases between them. The CDR3 here is CASSYTDNEQFF. DNA of the CDR3: TGTGCCAGCAGTTACACCGACAATGAGCAGTTCTTC.

This chain joins TRBV12-3 or TRBV12-4 and TRBJ2-3; D is possibly TRBD1 (5 bases). The CDR3 length is 13 residues. V was clipped by 2 bases and J by 9 bases, with 12 bases between them. The CDR3 nucleotides are TGTGCCAGCAGTTTAAAGGGCCCAGGGACGCAGTATTTT. It is translated as CASSLKGPGTQYF.

This clonotype was seen a handful of times. The rearrangement uses TRBV6-5 and TRBJ1-4; weak D call: TRBD1 (5 bases). The CDR3 runs 15 residues. V dropped 2 bases and J dropped 3 bases, with 10 bases sitting between them. Germline V CDR1 and CDR2: MNHEY, SVGAGI. CDR3 sequence: CASSYVKQANEKLFF. DNA of the CDR3: TGTGCCAGCAGTTACGTCAAACAGGCTAATGAAAAACTGTTTTTT.

J is TRBJ1-2 and V is TRBV6-5, with a weak D call TRBD1 (6 bases). CDR3 size: 12 residues. CDR1 MNHEY and CDR2 SVGAGI come from the germline V gene. The V end lost 8 bases, the J end lost 5 bases, and 12 bases lay between the germline ends. The CDR3 sequence is CASSGTTYGYTF. In DNA form, the CDR3 reads TGTGCCAGCTCCGGGACAACTTATGGCTACACCTTC.

This clonotype was counted only a few times. V gene TRBV11-3 combines with J gene TRBJ2-1; TRBD1 aligns across 10 bases. The V gene end was trimmed by 5 bases and the J gene end by 5 bases; junction bases not matched to a gene: 6. The CDR3 runs 15 residues. The germline V gene encodes CDR1 SGHNT and CDR2 YENEEA. CDR3 coding DNA: TGTGCCAGCAGCCCCGGGGGGACAGGGGACAATGAGCAGTTCTTC. Translating gives CASSPGGTGDNEQFF. The full variable domain, completed using reference TRBV11-3 and TRBJ2-1, is EAGVVQSPRYKIIEKKQPVAFWCNPISGHNTLYWYLQNLGQGPELLIRYENEEAVDDSQLPKDRFSAERLKGVDSTLKIQPAELGDSAVYLCASSPGGTGDNEQFFGPGTRLTVL.

The chain carries TRBV4-3 and TRBJ2-5; 7 nucleotides match TRBD2. Germline CDR1 reads LGHNA; CDR2 reads YSLEER. This CDR3 spans 16 amino acids. Losses at the gene ends were 4 bases for V and 5 bases for J; bases not matched to a gene: 13. CDR3 residues: CASSLTSSTSFETQYF. The CDR3 DNA follows: TGCGCCAGCAGCCTTACCTCCTCGACTAGCTTTGAGACCCAGTACTTC.

This clonotype was picked up one time. The chain combines TRBV27 with TRBJ1-1; D is perhaps TRBD1 (5 bases). Germline V lookup: CDR1 MNHEY, CDR2 SMNVEV (reference sequence). The CDR3 is 13 amino acids. Trimming removed 7 bases at V and 0 bases at J, with 9 bases between. The CDR3 here is CASTAGLNTEAFF. The CDR3 region has the DNA TGTGCCAGCACTGCAGGGCTGAACACTGAAGCTTTCTTT.

The chain combines TRBV12-3 or TRBV12-4 with TRBJ2-7; D not certain. The ends were cut back, 7 bases at V and 6 bases at J, with 10 bases in the middle. This CDR3 has 11 amino acids. The CDR3 coding sequence is TGTGCCAGCACTGAAGGATTCGAGCAGTACTTC. It translates to CASTEGFEQYF.

This clonotype was seen a handful of times. V is TRBV2 and J is TRBJ1-5; possible D gene TRBD1, 5 bases. V shed 6 bases and J shed 4 bases, with 10 bases lying between them. Germline V gene lookup returns CDR1 SNHLY and CDR2 FYNNEI. The CDR3 is 13 amino acids. CDR3 in DNA: TGTGCCAGCAGAGCTGACAGAAATCAGCCCCAGCATTTT. Amino acid sequence: CASRADRNQPQHF. The whole variable domain, filled in from reference TRBV2 and TRBJ1-5, reads EPEVTQTPSHQVTQMGQEVILRCVPISNHLYFYWYRQILGQKVEFLVSFYNNEISEKSEIFDDQFSVERPDGSNFTLKIRSTKLEDSAMYFCASRADRNQPQHFGDGTRLSIL.